The next 3 T cell receptor beta chains were all read from a single sample in a study of blood T cell repertoires in COVID-19. The protocol was immunoSEQ multiplex PCR, while the TCRdb copy is restricted to in-frame clones and leaves out a portion. Of over 150,000 clones in the sample, approximately 79% were seen once. The sequenced sample consisted of peripheral blood. All receptors come from a woman in her fifties or sixties with acute or convalescent COVID-19.

The chain couples TRBV20-1 to TRBJ2-5, with 7 positions matching TRBD2. The CDR3 consists of 19 residues. V dropped 3 bases and J dropped 0; count of bases not matched to a gene: 19. Germline CDR1 DFQATT, CDR2 SNEGSKA (reference sequence). The CDR3 protein is CSASGILPSGTQYQETQYF. In DNA, the CDR3 is TGCAGTGCTAGTGGGATACTCCCTAGCGGTACCCAGTACCAAGAGACCCAGTACTTC.

This chain links TRBV15 with TRBJ2-5; maybe TRBD1 (5 bases). Germline V gene lookup returns CDR1 LNHNV and CDR2 YYDKDF (reference sequence). The V end was cut by 1 base, the J end by 5 bases, with 11 bases between. CDR3 length: 14 residues. The CDR3 nucleotides are TGTGCCACCAGCAGAGGGGCAGGGTCGGAGACCCAGTACTTC. The encoded protein is CATSRGAGSETQYF.

This clone was counted only a few times. The J gene is TRBJ2-7, the V gene TRBV5-5; the match to TRBD1 covers 7 bases. The CDR3 length is 13 residues. Germline V CDR1 and CDR2: SGHKS, YYEKEE (reference sequence). V lost 4 bases and J lost 2; bases outside the gene matches: 3. CDR3 sequence: CASSPDRTYEQYF. CDR3 DNA: TGTGCCAGCAGCCCGGACAGGACCTACGAGCAGTACTTC.